Presented here are 25 T cell receptor beta chains from one specimen sequenced in a study of blood T cell repertoires in COVID-19. Sequencing was performed with immunoSEQ multiplex PCR; in TCRdb, only in-frame clones are kept and a portion is missing. The sample includes 130,000 to 150,000 clones, 78% of them seen just once. Material for sequencing was peripheral blood. The origin of the receptors is a woman aged 55-69 years with acute or convalescent COVID-19.

This clone was seen only a few times. V and J are TRBV30 and TRBJ1-5; perhaps TRBD1 as D (5 bases). V lost 3 bases to trimming and J lost 5 bases, with 11 bases between them. The CDR3 covers 13 residues. Germline CDR1 is GTSNPN and CDR2 is SVGIG (reference sequence). The CDR3 here is CAWSLWGDQPQHF. In nucleotides, the CDR3 is TGTGCCTGGAGCTTATGGGGCGATCAGCCCCAGCATTTT.

A few counts support this clone. The CDR3 region is CASTLTGPRGLLFF. The CDR3 bases are TGTGCCAGCACACTAACAGGCCCCAGGGGATTGCTGTTTTTT. J is TRBJ1-4 and V is TRBV28, with D maybe TRBD1 (6 bases). The CDR3 is 14 residues long. Germline V gene lookup returns CDR1 MDHEN and CDR2 SYDVKM. V was cut by 7 bases and J by 14 bases, with 23 bases left in between.

The V call is TRBV12-3 or TRBV12-4, the J call TRBJ2-1; a possible D gene is TRBD2 (7 bases). The CDR3 loop spans 13 amino acids. V was pared by 5 bases and J by 9 bases, with 14 bases between. The CDR3, as DNA: TGTGCCAGCAGTCTGGGGGGGGCTAGTGAGCAGTTCTTC. It specifies CASSLGGASEQFF.

This chain joins TRBV7-9 and TRBJ2-1; D gene ambiguous. The CDR3 totals 14 residues. Germline-derived CDR1 and CDR2 are SEHNR and FQNEAQ (reference sequence). Trimming cost V 2 bases and J 5 bases, with 10 bases left between them. This CDR3 reads CASSLLGTNNEQFF. The CDR3 DNA reads TGTGCCAGCAGCTTATTGGGCACGAACAATGAGCAGTTCTTC.

The chain recombines TRBV28 with TRBJ1-2; D possibly corresponds to TRBD1 (6 bases). Germline V lookup: CDR1 MDHEN, CDR2 SYDVKM. CDR3 size: 13 residues. V was pared by 5 bases and J by 5 bases, with 12 bases between. CDR3 residues: CASSGQLEYGYTF. The CDR3 nucleotides read TGTGCCAGCAGTGGACAGTTGGAGTATGGCTACACCTTC.

The chain combines TRBV4-1 with TRBJ2-5, with D possibly being TRBD2 (7 bases). Germline loops: CDR1 MGHRA, CDR2 YSYEKL. This CDR3 spans 16 amino acids. V gave up 0 bases and J gave up 5 bases, with 16 bases separating them. This CDR3 is CASSQDHPEGGETQYF. As DNA, the CDR3 is TGCGCCAGCAGCCAAGATCATCCCGAGGGGGGGGAGACCCAGTACTTC.

The rearrangement joins TRBV3-1 (or the pseudogene TRBV3-2) to TRBJ2-2; 13 bases agree with TRBD2. CDR1 and CDR2 (germline): LGHDT, YNNKEL (reference sequence). J lost 5 bases, V lost 6 bases, and 0 bases had no gene match. The CDR3 consists of 14 residues. CDR3: CASRGLAGTGELFF. DNA of the CDR3: TGTGCCAGCAGGGGACTAGCGGGAACCGGGGAGCTGTTTTTT.

The chain has TRBV7-9 and TRBJ2-2; 7 bases are shared with TRBD2. CDR3 length equals 16 residues. J lost 0 bases, V lost 2 bases, and 3 bases had no gene match. Germline V gene sequence: CDR1 SEHNR, CDR2 FQNEAQ (reference sequence). The DNA for the CDR3 is TGTGCCAGCAGCTTATTTAGCGGGCCGAACACCGGGGAGCTGTTTTTT. Translation gives CASSLFSGPNTGELFF.

This CDR3 reads CASSFRGRGRESYEQYF. The CDR3 nucleotides are TGTGCCAGCAGTTTCAGGGGGCGAGGCCGCGAGTCCTACGAGCAGTACTTC. J is TRBJ2-7 and V is TRBV28; TRBD1 agrees at 8 bases. Germline CDR1 reads MDHEN; CDR2 reads SYDVKM. The CDR3 runs to 17 residues. With V trimmed by 3 bases and J by 1 base, 11 bases remained unmatched.

The genes are TRBV3-1 (or the pseudogene TRBV3-2) and TRBJ1-6; D may be TRBD1 (6 bases). Trimming stripped 1 base from V and 7 bases from J, with 14 bases between. The CDR3 consists of 16 residues. Germline CDR1 LGHDT, CDR2 YNNKEL (reference sequence). CDR3 bases: TGTGCCAGCAGCCAAGGTCGGACTGGGGGCAATTCACCCCTCCACTTT. Translation: CASSQGRTGGNSPLHF.

Here the CDR3 DNA reads TGTGCCTGGAGTTCAGGGGCTGTGAATGAGCAGTTCTTC. The encoded protein is CAWSSGAVNEQFF. This rearrangement joins TRBV30 to TRBJ2-1; a weak D match, TRBD1 (6 bases). V lost 2 bases and J lost 7, with 12 bases in between. CDR3 size: 13 residues. Germline V gene lookup returns CDR1 GTSNPN and CDR2 SVGIG (reference sequence).

The CDR3 here is CASSATRNTDTQYF. CDR3 nucleotide sequence: TGTGCCAGCAGTGCGACTCGGAACACAGATACGCAGTATTTT. The chain uses TRBV9 and TRBJ2-3; D is undetermined. This CDR3 spans 14 amino acids. The ends were cut back, 5 bases at V and 2 bases at J, with 12 bases in the middle. In germline, CDR1 is SGDLS, CDR2 YYNGEE. The full variable domain, rest sourced from reference TRBV9 and TRBJ2-3, is DSGVTQTPKHLITATGQRVTLRCSPRSGDLSVYWYQQSLDQGLQFLIQYYNGEERAKGNILERFSAQQFPDLHSELNLSSLELGDSALYFCASSATRNTDTQYFGPGTRLTVL.

The V and J genes are TRBV11-2 and TRBJ2-7; TRBD2 matches 11 bases. Germline CDR1 reads SGHAT; CDR2 reads FQNNGV. Trimming cost V 0 bases and J 3 bases; bases outside gene matches: 13. The CDR3 is made up of 19 amino acids. DNA of the CDR3: TGTGCCAGCAGCTTAGAACAGGGACTAGCGGCCTCCCGGGGCTACGAGCAGTACTTC. Its translation: CASSLEQGLAASRGYEQYF.

The chain combines TRBV11-2 with TRBJ2-1, with D possibly TRBD2 on 5 matching bases. The CDR3 extends over 16 amino acids. CDR1 is SGHAT, CDR2 FQNNGV, per germline. Deletions cut 1 base from V and 8 bases from J, with 18 bases between. Written as DNA, the CDR3 is TGTGCCAGCAGCTTAGTATCGGGGTCTAAATTGGATGAGCAGTTCTTC. It codes for CASSLVSGSKLDEQFF.

This sequence joins TRBV28 and TRBJ1-6, with D unresolved. V was trimmed by 1 base and J by 9 bases, leaving 19 bases between them. CDR1 and CDR2 from the germline V gene are MDHEN and SYDVKM. The length of the CDR3 is 17 residues. CDR3 DNA: TGTGCCAGCAGTTTATACCCCCGCTTAAGCGCAGTTTCACCCCTCCACTTT. The encoded protein is CASSLYPRLSAVSPLHF.

V gene TRBV7-2 combines with J gene TRBJ1-3; D remains ambiguous. V was clipped by 5 bases and J by 4 bases, with 15 bases between them. Germline-derived CDR1 and CDR2 are SGHTA and FQGNSA. The length of the CDR3 is 15 residues. CDR3 nucleotide sequence: TGTGCCAGCAGCCAAGGTTGGAGCTCCGGAAACACCATATATTTT. This encodes CASSQGWSSGNTIYF.

J is TRBJ2-1 and V is TRBV19; 7 bases are shared with TRBD2. Trimming cost V 3 bases and J 4 bases; bases outside gene matches: 6. CDR1 and CDR2 from the germline V gene are LNHDA and SQIVND (reference sequence). This CDR3 contains 15 residues. CDR3: CASSMGLAVYNEQFF. The CDR3 coding sequence is TGTGCCAGTAGTATGGGGCTAGCGGTGTACAATGAGCAGTTCTTC.

This clone was counted a few times. The chain joins TRBV30 to TRBJ2-7, with D maybe TRBD2 (5 bases). The germline V gene has CDR1 GTSNPN and CDR2 SVGIG (reference sequence). The CDR3 sequence is 13 residues long. V lost 5 bases, J lost 0 bases, and 11 bases lay in between. The CDR3 sequence is CAWEKRSSYEQYF. Written as DNA, the CDR3 is TGTGCCTGGGAGAAGCGGAGCTCCTACGAGCAGTACTTC.

The CDR3 DNA reads as TGTGCCAGCTCACCAATATCGGTTCTGGGCCCCTACGAGCAGTACTTC. Its translation is CASSPISVLGPYEQYF. The rearrangement joins TRBV18 to TRBJ2-7; D ambiguous. This CDR3 contains 16 residues. CDR1 and CDR2 (germline): KGHSH, LQKENI. V dropped 2 bases and J dropped 2 bases, with 16 bases sitting between them. The full variable domain, completed using reference TRBV18 and TRBJ2-7, is NAGVMQNPRHLVRRRGQEARLRCSPMKGHSHVYWYRQLPEEGLKFMVYLQKENIIDESGMPKERFSAEFPKEGPSILRIQQVVRGDSAAYFCASSPISVLGPYEQYFGPGTRLTVT.

V and J are TRBV15 and TRBJ1-5; 8 positions agree with TRBD1. V shed 0 bases and J 3 bases; nucleotides not matched to a gene: 7. The CDR3 runs 17 residues. Germline CDR1 is LNHNV and CDR2 is YYDKDF (reference sequence). CDR3: CATSRDVTGAINQPQHF. The CDR3 nucleotides are TGTGCCACCAGCAGAGATGTGACAGGGGCGATCAATCAGCCCCAGCATTTT. The full variable domain, completed using reference TRBV15 and TRBJ1-5, is DAMVIQNPRYQVTQFGKPVTLSCSQTLNHNVMYWYQQKSSQAPKLLFHYYDKDFNNEADTPDNFQSRRPNTSFCFLDIRSPGLGDTAMYLCATSRDVTGAINQPQHFGDGTRLSIL.

This chain uses TRBV11-2 with TRBJ2-5; 8 bases map to TRBD2. Unmatched junction bases numbered 10, after V lost 5 bases and J lost 5 bases. Looked up from germline, CDR1 is SGHAT and CDR2 is FQNNGV. CDR3 length equals 15 residues. The CDR3 here is CASSKGASGYETQYF. The CDR3 nucleotides read TGTGCCAGCAGCAAGGGCGCTAGCGGGTATGAGACCCAGTACTTC.

The chain is built from TRBV27 and TRBJ2-7, with TRBD1 matching over 7 bases. Germline lookup yields CDR1 MNHEY and CDR2 SMNVEV (reference sequence). With 6 bases clipped from V and 2 bases from J, the junction kept 7 bases outside the gene matches. The CDR3 spans 14 residues. CDR3 sequence (DNA): TGTGCCAGCAGCGCAGGGACAGCCGCCTACGAGCAGTACTTC. Protein product: CASSAGTAAYEQYF.

This clone was found a few times. The V and J genes are TRBV5-1 and TRBJ2-1; TRBD2 matches 15 bases. Trimming at V came to 0 bases and at J to 9 bases, leaving 7 bases not matched to a gene. CDR1 and CDR2 (germline): SGHRS, YFSETQ. CDR3 size: 17 residues. The CDR3 nucleotides read TGCGCCAGCAGCTTGGAGCGGACTAGCGGGAGGGCCAGTGAGCAGTTCTTC. It is translated as CASSLERTSGRASEQFF.

This clone was seen only a few times. The V call is TRBV6-4, the J call TRBJ1-1; TRBD1 matches 8 bases. This CDR3 has 14 residues. Germline V CDR1 and CDR2: MRHNA, SNTAGT. V lost 4 bases, J lost 3 bases, and 4 bases stayed unmatched. The CDR3 nucleotides read TGTGCCAGCAGTGCTACAGGGGGTGACACTGAAGCTTTCTTT. Amino acid sequence: CASSATGGDTEAFF.

V gene TRBV3-1 (or the pseudogene TRBV3-2) combines with J gene TRBJ2-3, with 10 bases identical to TRBD2. V shed 0 bases, J shed 3 bases, and the junction held 3 bases outside the gene matches. The germline V gene encodes CDR1 LGHDT and CDR2 YNNKEL (reference sequence). This CDR3 spans 16 amino acids. This chain's CDR3 is CASSQEEAGGTDTQYF. For the CDR3, the DNA is TGTGCCAGCAGCCAAGAAGAAGCGGGAGGGACAGATACGCAGTATTTT.